The clone carrying this T cell receptor (beta chain) was counted between two and nine times. The antigen remains undetermined. The data were obtained in a study of T cell responses to AZD1222 COVID-19 vaccine. Study-wide findings and caveats: Among vaccine-associated CD4 TCRs, coverage spanned spike, with dominance at 160-218 and 743-854. All repertoire sampling was performed exclusively after the peak T cell response.

Only in-frame clones appear in the TCRdb table, and some are missing; sequencing was by immunoSEQ multiplex PCR. The top ten hold 0.95% to 1.5% of the sample, which has some 150,000 clones, 85% to 95% seen once. The ends were cut back, 4 bases at V and 7 bases at J, with 11 bases in the middle. The V gene's germline CDR1 is SNHLY and CDR2 FYNNEI. CDR3 length: 13 amino acids. The TCR comes from an adult in good health. The V call is TRBV2, the J call TRBJ1-5; TRBD1 might be the D (6 bases). The material was peripheral blood, obtained on day 0 of AZD1222 vaccination. For the CDR3, the DNA is TGTGCCAGCAGTGTGGGCAGGGGACAGCCCCAGCATTTT. Residues: CASSVGRGQPQHF.